Following are 18 T cell receptor beta chains from one sample sequenced in a study of OX40 agonist ivuxolimab in advanced cancers. Clones were read by immunoSEQ multiplex PCR, and TCRdb kept only the in-frame ones, dropping some. The sample has some 58,000 clones; about nine tenths are singletons. The sequencing here drew on CD4+ or CD8+ T cells sorted from blood, taken in a trial of the OX40 agonist ivuxolimab. The receptor set was obtained from an adult with an advanced solid tumor such as melanoma, head and neck, liver or kidney cancer.

This clone was detected only once. This sequence joins TRBV7-6 and TRBJ2-7; unclear D gene. The ends were cut back, 1 base at V and 0 bases at J, with 10 bases in the middle. Per germline, CDR1 SGHVS and CDR2 FNYEAQ. There are 15 residues in the CDR3. The CDR3 reads CASSLVVRSSYEQYF. CDR3 bases: TGTGCCAGCAGCTTAGTGGTCAGAAGCTCCTACGAGCAGTACTTC.

V and J are TRBV6-1 and TRBJ2-7; D gene ambiguous. This CDR3 has 13 residues. Germline CDR1 MNHNS, CDR2 SASEGT. Deletions cut 6 bases from V and 0 bases from J, with 9 bases between. The CDR3 spells CASRTLNSYEQYF. CDR3 nucleotides: TGTGCCAGCAGGACTCTCAACTCCTACGAGCAGTACTTC.

The chain uses TRBV2 and TRBJ2-2; D is perhaps TRBD1 (6 bases). Trimming removed 5 bases from V and 0 bases from J, with 10 bases in between. Germline V lookup: CDR1 SNHLY, CDR2 FYNNEI. CDR3 size: 15 residues. CDR3 in amino acids: CASSKGQPNTGELFF. CDR3 bases: TGTGCCAGCAGTAAAGGACAGCCGAACACCGGGGAGCTGTTTTTT. Supplemented by reference TRBV2 and TRBJ2-2, the full variable domain reads EPEVTQTPSHQVTQMGQEVILRCVPISNHLYFYWYRQILGQKVEFLVSFYNNEISEKSEIFDDQFSVERPDGSNFTLKIRSTKLEDSAMYFCASSKGQPNTGELFFGEGSRLTVL.

J is TRBJ2-7 and V is TRBV7-9; possible D gene TRBD1, 7 bases. This CDR3 has 14 amino acids. Germline assignment: CDR1 SEHNR and CDR2 FQNEAQ (reference sequence). V was cut by 5 bases and J by 3 bases, with 14 bases left in between. The CDR3 is CASSPRDSLYEQYF. The CDR3 DNA follows: TGTGCCAGCAGCCCGCGGGACAGCCTCTACGAGCAGTACTTC.

V is TRBV6-6 and J is TRBJ1-2; tentative D call: TRBD1 (6 bases). Germline assignment: CDR1 MNHNY and CDR2 SVGAGI (reference sequence). The CDR3 is made up of 14 amino acids. V lost 6 bases and J 4 bases, leaving 15 bases between the germline ends. CDR3 coding DNA: TGTGCCAGCAGACGCGACAGGCTTGGCTATGGCTACACCTTC. Translating it yields CASRRDRLGYGYTF.

V and J are TRBV6-5 and TRBJ2-3; D gene uncertain. CDR3 length equals 15 residues. Deletions cut 0 bases from V and 2 bases from J, with 9 bases between. CDR1 and CDR2 (germline): MNHEY, SVGAGI. CDR3 amino acids: CASSYSAGITDTQYF. For the CDR3, the DNA is TGTGCCAGCAGTTACTCAGCTGGGATCACAGATACGCAGTATTTT.

V usage is TRBV7-2 and J usage is TRBJ2-4; unclear D gene. Germline assignment: CDR1 SGHTA and CDR2 FQGNSA. The CDR3 runs to 15 residues. Trimming left V 1 base short and J 6 bases short, with 13 bases between. CDR3 DNA: TGTGCCAGCAGCTTAGGACCCGTCACTGGAAACATTCAGTACTTC. This encodes CASSLGPVTGNIQYF.

The rearrangement joins TRBV10-3 to TRBJ1-1, with D perhaps TRBD1 (5 bases). The CDR3 has 13 residues. V was clipped by 5 bases and J by 3 bases, with 10 bases between them. Germline assignment: CDR1 ENHRY and CDR2 SYGVKD. The CDR3 region is CAISSPGDTEAFF. The CDR3 nucleotides read TGTGCCATCAGTAGCCCGGGGGACACTGAAGCTTTCTTT.

This clone was detected a few times. This chain uses TRBV5-4 with TRBJ2-5; D possibly uses TRBD1 or TRBD2 (6 bases each). V lost 4 bases and J lost 5, with 15 bases in between. CDR3 size: 14 residues. Germline CDR1 SGHNT, CDR2 YYREEE (reference sequence). CDR3 amino acids: CASSAQGGRETQYF. The DNA for the CDR3 is TGTGCCAGCAGCGCACAGGGAGGCAGGGAGACCCAGTACTTC.

This chain connects TRBV5-1 to TRBJ2-1, with a possible D match to TRBD2 (6 bases). The CDR3 spans 15 residues. The germline V and J ends were trimmed by 2 bases and 3 bases, with 12 bases remaining between them. From germline, CDR1 is SGHRS and CDR2 YFSETQ. The CDR3 nucleotides are TGCGCCAGCAGCTTATCCGGGACTTACTACAATGAGCAGTTCTTC. Its protein is CASSLSGTYYNEQFF.

J is TRBJ1-1 and V is TRBV7-9, with TRBD1 as a possible D gene (5 bases). The V end was cut by 2 bases, the J end by 3 bases, with 10 bases between. The CDR3 totals 14 residues. Germline CDR1 SEHNR, CDR2 FQNEAQ (reference sequence). In nucleotides, the CDR3 is TGTGCCAGCAGCTTAAGGGTGGGGGACACTGAAGCTTTCTTT. Translation: CASSLRVGDTEAFF. Together with reference TRBV7-9 and TRBJ1-1, the CDR3 gives the full variable domain: DTGVSQNPRHKITKRGQNVTFRCDPISEHNRLYWYRQTLGQGPEFLTYFQNEAQLEKSRLLSDRFSAERPKGSFSTLEIQRTEQGDSAMYLCASSLRVGDTEAFFGQGTRLTVV.

This clone occurred once. The chain links TRBV10-3 to TRBJ2-1; unclear D gene. The CDR3 contains 14 residues. The germline CDR1 and CDR2 sequences are ENHRY and SYGVKD. Between the trimmed V and J ends, which lost 0 bases and 11 bases, there was a span of 14 bases. In nucleotides, the CDR3 is TGTGCCATCAGTGAGTCTGGTGCTCAATCGAAGCAGTTCTTC. It codes for CAISESGAQSKQFF.

This clone was observed a few times. The chain combines TRBV7-2 with TRBJ1-5; TRBD1 might be the D (6 bases). With 5 bases removed from V and 2 bases from J, the gap between germline ends came to 13 bases. This CDR3 has 15 residues. Germline values: CDR1 SGHTA, CDR2 FQGNSA. CDR3 DNA: TGTGCCAGCAGCCCAGGGGTACAGGGCAATCAGCCCCAGCATTTT. Protein: CASSPGVQGNQPQHF.

This chain uses TRBV2 with TRBJ1-5, with 7 nucleotides matching TRBD2. The J call may be mistaken, given a closer DNA end match to TRBJ2-3. Germline V gives CDR1 SNHLY, CDR2 FYNNEI. The CDR3 consists of 15 residues. The CDR3 DNA reads TGTGCCAGCAGTGGGGAGGGCAGCCCCAATCAGCCCCAGTATTTT. Translation: CASSGEGSPNQPQYF.

The chain combines TRBV19 with TRBJ2-1; 9 nucleotides align to TRBD2. Germline values: CDR1 LNHDA, CDR2 SQIVND (reference sequence). The CDR3 covers 14 residues. The junction had 7 bases not matched to a gene; V was cut back by 7 bases and J by 6 bases. CDR3 coding DNA: TGTGCCAGTAAGAGAACTAGCGGGTTCAATGAGCAGTTCTTC. It specifies CASKRTSGFNEQFF.

CDR3 protein: CASSPFPVTSGEGEQFF. DNA of the CDR3: TGTGCCAGCAGCCCTTTCCCCGTGACTAGCGGGGAGGGTGAGCAGTTCTTC. J is TRBJ2-1 and V is TRBV7-2, with 11 bases matching TRBD2. V gave up 5 bases and J gave up 9 bases; unmatched junction bases: 15. Germline lookup yields CDR1 SGHTA and CDR2 FQGNSA. The CDR3 spans 17 residues.

The chain links TRBV5-4 to TRBJ2-5; 10 bases are shared with TRBD2. This CDR3 has 16 residues. V lost 4 bases to trimming and J lost 8 bases; unmatched junction nucleotides: 14. The germline V gene encodes CDR1 SGHNT and CDR2 YYREEE (reference sequence). The CDR3 loop reads CASSPELAGSPLTQYF. CDR3 nucleotides: TGTGCCAGCAGCCCCGAACTAGCGGGAAGCCCCCTAACCCAGTACTTC.

The CDR3 protein is CASSFNRGPATNEKLFF. The CDR3 coding sequence is TGTGCCAGCAGCTTTAACAGGGGACCAGCAACTAATGAAAAACTGTTTTTT. The rearrangement joins TRBV28 to TRBJ1-4, with TRBD1 matching over 7 bases. V gave up 6 bases and J gave up 0 bases; unmatched junction bases: 10. This CDR3 is built from 17 residues. The germline gives CDR1 MDHEN, CDR2 SYDVKM. The complete variable domain, with remaining parts taken from reference TRBV28 and TRBJ1-4, reads DVKVTQSSRYLVKRTGEKVFLECVQDMDHENMFWYRQDPGLGLRLIYFSYDVKMKEKGDIPEGYSVSREKKERFSLILESASTNQTSMYLCASSFNRGPATNEKLFFGSGTQLSVL.